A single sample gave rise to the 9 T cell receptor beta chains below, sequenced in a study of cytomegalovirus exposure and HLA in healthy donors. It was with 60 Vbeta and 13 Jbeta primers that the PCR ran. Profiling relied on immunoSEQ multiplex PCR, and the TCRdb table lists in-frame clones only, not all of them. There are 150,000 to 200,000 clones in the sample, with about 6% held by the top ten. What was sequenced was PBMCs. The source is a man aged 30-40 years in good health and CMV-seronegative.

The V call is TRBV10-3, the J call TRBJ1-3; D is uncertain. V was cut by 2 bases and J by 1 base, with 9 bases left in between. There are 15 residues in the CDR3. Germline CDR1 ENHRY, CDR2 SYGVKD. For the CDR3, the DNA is TGTGCCATCAGTGAGCCCGGGGTATCTGGAAACACCATATATTTT. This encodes CAISEPGVSGNTIYF.

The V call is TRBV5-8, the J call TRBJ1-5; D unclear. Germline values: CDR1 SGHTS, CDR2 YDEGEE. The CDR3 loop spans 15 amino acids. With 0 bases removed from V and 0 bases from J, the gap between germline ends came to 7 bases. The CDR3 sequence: CASSLDSNSNQPQHF. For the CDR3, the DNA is TGTGCCAGCAGCTTGGACAGCAATAGCAATCAGCCCCAGCATTTT.

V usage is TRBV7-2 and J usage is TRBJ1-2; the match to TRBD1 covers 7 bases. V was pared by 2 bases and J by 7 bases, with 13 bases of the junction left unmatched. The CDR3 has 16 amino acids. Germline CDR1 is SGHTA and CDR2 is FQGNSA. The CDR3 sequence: CASSLIAGQNGGGYTF. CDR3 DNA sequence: TGTGCCAGCAGCTTAATAGCGGGACAGAACGGTGGTGGCTACACCTTC.

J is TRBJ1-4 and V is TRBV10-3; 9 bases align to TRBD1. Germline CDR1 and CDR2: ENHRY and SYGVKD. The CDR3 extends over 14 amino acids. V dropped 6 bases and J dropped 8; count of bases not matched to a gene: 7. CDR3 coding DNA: TGTGCCATCAGCCCCGGGACAGGGAAAGAAAAACTGTTTTTT. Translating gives CAISPGTGKEKLFF.

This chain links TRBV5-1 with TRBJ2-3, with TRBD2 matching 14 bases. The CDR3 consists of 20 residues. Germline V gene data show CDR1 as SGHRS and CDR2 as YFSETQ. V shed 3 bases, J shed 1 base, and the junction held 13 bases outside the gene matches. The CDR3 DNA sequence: TGCGCCAGCAGCTCTGGGCAGGGACTAGCGGGAGTCGGGGGCACAGATACGCAGTATTTT. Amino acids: CASSSGQGLAGVGGTDTQYF.

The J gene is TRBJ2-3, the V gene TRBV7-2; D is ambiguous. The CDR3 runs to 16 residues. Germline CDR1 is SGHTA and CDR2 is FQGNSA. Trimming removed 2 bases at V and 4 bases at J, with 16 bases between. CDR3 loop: CASSLNAAFRPDTQYF. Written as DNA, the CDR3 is TGTGCCAGCAGCTTAAACGCGGCCTTCAGACCAGATACGCAGTATTTT.

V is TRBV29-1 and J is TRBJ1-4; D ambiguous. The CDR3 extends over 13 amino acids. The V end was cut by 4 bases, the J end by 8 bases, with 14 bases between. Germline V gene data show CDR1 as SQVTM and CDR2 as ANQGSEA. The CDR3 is CSVGLQSKEKLFF. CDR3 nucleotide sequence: TGCAGCGTTGGCCTGCAGTCGAAGGAAAAACTGTTTTTT. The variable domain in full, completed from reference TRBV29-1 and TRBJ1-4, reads SAVISQKPSRDICQRGTSLTIQCQVDSQVTMMFWYRQQPGQSLTLIATANQGSEATYESGFVIDKFPISRPNLTFSTLTVSNMSPEDSSIYLCSVGLQSKEKLFFGSGTQLSVL.

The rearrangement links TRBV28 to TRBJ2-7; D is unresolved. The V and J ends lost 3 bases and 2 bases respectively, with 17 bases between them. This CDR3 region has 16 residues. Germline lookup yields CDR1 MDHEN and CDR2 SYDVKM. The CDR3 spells CASSLIVVARPYEQYF. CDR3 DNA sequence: TGTGCCAGCAGTTTGATCGTCGTAGCTAGACCCTACGAGCAGTACTTC.

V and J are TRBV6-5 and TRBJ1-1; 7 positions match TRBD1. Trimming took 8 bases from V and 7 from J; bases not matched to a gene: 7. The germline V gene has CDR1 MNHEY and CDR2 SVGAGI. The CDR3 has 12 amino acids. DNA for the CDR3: TGTGCCAGCCACGGGACAGCGGGTGAAGCTTTCTTT. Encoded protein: CASHGTAGEAFF.